This is a list of T cell receptor beta chains from one sample in a study of T cell responses to AZD1222 COVID-19 vaccine. Measured with immunoSEQ multiplex PCR; TCRdb has only the in-frame clones, and not every one. The sample yields more than 110,000 clones, 90% seen once. Sequenced material: peripheral blood, taken on day 0 of AZD1222 vaccination. These receptor sequences come from an adult in good health. CDR3s include the opening cysteine and the closing phenylalanine or tryptophan.

V	J	CDR3
TRBV3-1/TRBV3-2	TRBJ1-1	CASSPQILNTEAFF
TRBV19	TRBJ1-4	CASSILTDNEKLFF
TRBV29-1	TRBJ2-3	CSVPDSSRTDTQYF
TRBV12-5	TRBJ2-7	CASGSGTAPYEQYF
TRBV11-2	TRBJ2-2	CAVQRWAGPGELFF
TRBV5-5	TRBJ1-1	CASSAAPGPGTEAFF
TRBV19	TRBJ2-2	CATKGQGIGGELFF
TRBV9	TRBJ2-3	CASSVRVLTDTQYF
TRBV4-1	TRBJ2-7	CASSQDGTEDYEQYF
TRBV6-5	TRBJ2-1	CASSPRSGEQFF
TRBV13	TRBJ2-1	CASSPHTESGSMYNEQFF
TRBV7-2	TRBJ2-7	CASSPVDDRAYEQYF
TRBV2	TRBJ1-1	CASSETPGAFF
TRBV9	TRBJ1-5	CASSARDREVKGGQPQHF
TRBV2	TRBJ2-5	CASRKSETQYF
TRBV13	TRBJ2-1	CASSLRTSGGAADEQFF
TRBV6-5	TRBJ1-4	CASSDRAREKLFF
TRBV5-1	TRBJ1-1	CASSLEGTARNTEAFF